This TCR beta chain comes out of a study of T cells after posttransplantation cyclophosphamide. This clone was detected ten times or more. Its cognate antigen is unknown. Peripheral blood was collected from the related graft donor on the marrow donation day. Libraries were prepared by immunoSEQ multiplex PCR; TCRdb keeps only in-frame clonotypes and omits some of them. This repertoire holds more than 20,000 clones, and none appear only once. Study outcomes and limitations: Recipient CMV seropositivity and CMV reactivation strongly tracked TRB clonality. Skin or GI-infiltrating T cells shared few TRB sequences with blood.

CDR1 SGHRS and CDR2 YFSETQ come from the germline V gene. CDR3 length equals 15 residues. V trimming: 2 bases; J trimming: 6 bases; junction bases outside the gene matches: 2. Sequencing input: PBMCs. The TCR was taken from a man aged 45-65 years in good health, CMV-negative, and a related stem cell transplant donor. J is TRBJ2-2 and V is TRBV5-1; 12 bases line up with TRBD1. The CDR3 region has the DNA TGCGCCAGCAGCTTAGGGACAGGGGGCGCCGGGGAGCTGTTTTTT. Translation: CASSLGTGGAGELFF.